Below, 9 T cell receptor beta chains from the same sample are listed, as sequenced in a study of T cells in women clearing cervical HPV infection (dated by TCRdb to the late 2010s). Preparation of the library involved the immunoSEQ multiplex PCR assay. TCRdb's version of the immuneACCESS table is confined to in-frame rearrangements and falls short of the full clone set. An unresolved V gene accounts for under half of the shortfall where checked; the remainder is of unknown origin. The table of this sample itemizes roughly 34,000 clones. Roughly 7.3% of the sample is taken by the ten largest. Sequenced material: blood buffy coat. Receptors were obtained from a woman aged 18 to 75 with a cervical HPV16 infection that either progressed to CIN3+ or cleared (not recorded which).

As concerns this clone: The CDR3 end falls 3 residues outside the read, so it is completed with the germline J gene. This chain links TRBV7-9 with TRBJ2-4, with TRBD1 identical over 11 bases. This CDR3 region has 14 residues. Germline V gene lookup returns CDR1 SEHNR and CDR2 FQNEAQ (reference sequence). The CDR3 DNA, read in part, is TGTGCCAGCAGCGGACAGGGGGCTAACTATGGT. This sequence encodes CASSGQGANYG. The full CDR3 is CASSGQGANYGQYF.

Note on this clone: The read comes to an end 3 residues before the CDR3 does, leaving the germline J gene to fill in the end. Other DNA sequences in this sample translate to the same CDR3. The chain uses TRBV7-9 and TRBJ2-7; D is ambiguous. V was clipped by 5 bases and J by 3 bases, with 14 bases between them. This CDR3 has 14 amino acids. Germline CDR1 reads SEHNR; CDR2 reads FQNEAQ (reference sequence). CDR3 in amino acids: CASSHKNRNYEQYF. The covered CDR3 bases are TGTGCCAGCAGCCATAAGAACAGAAACTACGAG.

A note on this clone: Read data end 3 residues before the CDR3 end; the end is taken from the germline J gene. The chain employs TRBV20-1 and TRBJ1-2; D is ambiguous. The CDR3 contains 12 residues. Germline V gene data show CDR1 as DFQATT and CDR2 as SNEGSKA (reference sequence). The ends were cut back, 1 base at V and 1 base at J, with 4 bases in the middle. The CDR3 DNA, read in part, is TGCAGTGCTAGAGGACTTAACTATGGC. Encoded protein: CSARGLNYG. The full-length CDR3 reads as CSARGLNYGYTF.

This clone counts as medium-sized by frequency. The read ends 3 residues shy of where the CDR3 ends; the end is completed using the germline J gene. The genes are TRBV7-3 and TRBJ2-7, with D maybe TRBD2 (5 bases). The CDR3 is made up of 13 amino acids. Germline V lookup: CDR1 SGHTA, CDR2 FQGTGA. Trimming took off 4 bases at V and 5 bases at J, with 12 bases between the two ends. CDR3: CASSSGLANEQYF. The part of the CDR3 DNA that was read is TGTGCCAGCAGCTCAGGACTTGCCAACGAG.

The sequenced part of the CDR3 DNA is TGTGCCAGCAGTGAAGGAGCGGCCTCCTATAATGAAAAG. Amino acid sequence: CASSEGAASYNEK. Given in full, the CDR3 is CASSEGAASYNEKLFF. The chain employs TRBV6-1 and TRBJ2-2; D may be TRBD2 (5 bases). The read falls 3 residues short of the CDR3 end, and the missing part is taken from the germline J gene. This CDR3 has 16 residues. The germline V gene encodes CDR1 MNHNS and CDR2 SASEGT.

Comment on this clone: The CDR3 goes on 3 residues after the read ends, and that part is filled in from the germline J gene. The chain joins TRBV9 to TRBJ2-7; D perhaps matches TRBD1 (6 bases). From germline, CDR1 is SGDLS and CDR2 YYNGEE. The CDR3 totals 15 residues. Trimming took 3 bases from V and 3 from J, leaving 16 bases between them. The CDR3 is CASSATSGHFYEQYF. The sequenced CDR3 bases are TGTGCCAGCAGCGCAACCTCGGGACATTTCTACGAG.

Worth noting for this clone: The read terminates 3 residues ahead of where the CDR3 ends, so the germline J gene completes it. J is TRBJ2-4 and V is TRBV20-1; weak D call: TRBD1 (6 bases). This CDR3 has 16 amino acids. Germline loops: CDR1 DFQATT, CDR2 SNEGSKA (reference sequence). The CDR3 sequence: CSARDPRGLGNQPQYF. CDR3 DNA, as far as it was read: TGCAGTGCTAGAGATCCCAGGGGCCTTGGCAATCAGCCT.

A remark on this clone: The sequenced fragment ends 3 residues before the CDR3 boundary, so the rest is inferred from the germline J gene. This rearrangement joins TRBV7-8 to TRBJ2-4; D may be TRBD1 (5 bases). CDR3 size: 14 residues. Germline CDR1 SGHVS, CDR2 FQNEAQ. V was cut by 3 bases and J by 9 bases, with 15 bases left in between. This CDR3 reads CASSLAQGARIQYF. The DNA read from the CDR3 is TGTGCCAGCAGCTTGGCCCAAGGGGCCCGCATT.

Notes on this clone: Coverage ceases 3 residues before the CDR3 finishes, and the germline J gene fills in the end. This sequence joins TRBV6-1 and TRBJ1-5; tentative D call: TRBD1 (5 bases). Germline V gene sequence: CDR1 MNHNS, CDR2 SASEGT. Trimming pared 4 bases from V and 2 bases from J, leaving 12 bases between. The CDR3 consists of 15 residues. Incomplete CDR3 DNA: TGTGCCAGCAGTGTCCTACCGGGGGGCAATCAGCCC. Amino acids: CASSVLPGGNQP. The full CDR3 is CASSVLPGGNQPQHF.